This T cell receptor (beta chain) was documented in a study of T cells in Graves' hyperthyroidism and ophthalmopathy. Study-wide findings and caveats: Most clonotypes expanded in the thyroid (above 0.001) were also present in blood.

Patients counted as stable if ophthalmopathy did not develop within 18 months. Lactation, pregnancy, other autoimmune disease or uncontrolled infection led to exclusion of patients. Each 10 ml fresh peripheral blood draw supplied the PBMCs. This clonotype was seen many times. What it binds is unknown. J gave up 6 bases and V 1 base, and 6 bases lay outside the gene matches. Germline V gene lookup returns CDR1 SEHNR and CDR2 FQNEAQ (reference sequence). The CDR3 consists of 15 residues. RNA transcripts provided the source from which TCR beta CDR3 regions were amplified. HTBI primers were used for first-round RT-PCR of the TCR CDR3. TCRdb reanalysed the multiplex PCR reads using MiXCR and keeps one entry per CDR3 protein. The table shows fewer than 800,000 distinct CDR3 sequences, with around 15% occurring only once.

Specimen: blood. The chain uses TRBV7-9 and TRBJ2-3, with 8 bases fitting TRBD2. This clonotype originated in a man younger than 35 with Graves' hyperthyroidism. The CDR3 nucleotides read TGTGCCAGCAGCTTAGTAGCGGGATTATCCGATACGCAGTATTTT. It encodes CASSLVAGLSDTQYF.